The source of this T cell receptor (beta chain) is a study of control samples from healthy donors and cancer patients. The repertoire was sequenced with immunoSEQ multiplex PCR; TCRdb's copy has only in-frame clones and lacks some. The sample holds around 76,000 clones; around 86% are singletons and the top ten take around a tenth. V lost 5 bases, J lost 0 bases, and 4 bases lay in between. The germline gives CDR1 SGHTA, CDR2 FQGNSA. The CDR3 totals 13 residues. Sequencing used PBMCs. This TCR came from a woman between 50 and 59 years old with colorectal cancer. The chain employs TRBV7-2 and TRBJ2-2; D uncertain. The CDR3 sequence: CASSPTNTGELFF. The CDR3, as DNA: TGTGCCAGCAGCCCCACGAACACCGGGGAGCTGTTTTTT.